The subject of this entry is one T cell receptor beta chain. Its antigen remains unidentified. One end of the junction fails to match germline, which may point to a read error. The sample comes from a study of CD8+ T cells in alopecia areata. Whole-study context: After 6 to 18 months of tofacitinib, follow-up continued 6 months off drug. Study results and limitations: During tofacitinib treatment, many expanded lesional clones remained in scalp and blood. Scalp samples also contribute reads from the resident alphabeta T cells found in normal skin.

The CDR3 totals 11 residues. Per germline, CDR1 SGHTA and CDR2 FQGNSA. As for treatment: oral pan-JAK inhibitor, 5-10 mg twice daily. Peripheral blood samples and lesional scalp punch biopsies were obtained from alopecia areata patients. In each case, RNA was isolated and then reverse transcribed into cDNA as the sequencing template. TCRdb keeps only in-frame clones here, not all; method: immunoSEQ multiplex PCR. The sample records fewer than 250,000 clones, around 60% being singletons. The TCR was taken from a human donor with alopecia areata. This chain joins TRBV7-2 and TRBJ2-5, with 9 bases fitting TRBD1. Here the sequenced sample was CD4+ T cells sorted from blood, taken at week 4, from a patient treated with tofacitinib. This chain's CDR3 is CASSLADRGHF. The CDR3 nucleotides are TGTGCCAGCAGCTTAGCGGACAGGGGACACTTC.